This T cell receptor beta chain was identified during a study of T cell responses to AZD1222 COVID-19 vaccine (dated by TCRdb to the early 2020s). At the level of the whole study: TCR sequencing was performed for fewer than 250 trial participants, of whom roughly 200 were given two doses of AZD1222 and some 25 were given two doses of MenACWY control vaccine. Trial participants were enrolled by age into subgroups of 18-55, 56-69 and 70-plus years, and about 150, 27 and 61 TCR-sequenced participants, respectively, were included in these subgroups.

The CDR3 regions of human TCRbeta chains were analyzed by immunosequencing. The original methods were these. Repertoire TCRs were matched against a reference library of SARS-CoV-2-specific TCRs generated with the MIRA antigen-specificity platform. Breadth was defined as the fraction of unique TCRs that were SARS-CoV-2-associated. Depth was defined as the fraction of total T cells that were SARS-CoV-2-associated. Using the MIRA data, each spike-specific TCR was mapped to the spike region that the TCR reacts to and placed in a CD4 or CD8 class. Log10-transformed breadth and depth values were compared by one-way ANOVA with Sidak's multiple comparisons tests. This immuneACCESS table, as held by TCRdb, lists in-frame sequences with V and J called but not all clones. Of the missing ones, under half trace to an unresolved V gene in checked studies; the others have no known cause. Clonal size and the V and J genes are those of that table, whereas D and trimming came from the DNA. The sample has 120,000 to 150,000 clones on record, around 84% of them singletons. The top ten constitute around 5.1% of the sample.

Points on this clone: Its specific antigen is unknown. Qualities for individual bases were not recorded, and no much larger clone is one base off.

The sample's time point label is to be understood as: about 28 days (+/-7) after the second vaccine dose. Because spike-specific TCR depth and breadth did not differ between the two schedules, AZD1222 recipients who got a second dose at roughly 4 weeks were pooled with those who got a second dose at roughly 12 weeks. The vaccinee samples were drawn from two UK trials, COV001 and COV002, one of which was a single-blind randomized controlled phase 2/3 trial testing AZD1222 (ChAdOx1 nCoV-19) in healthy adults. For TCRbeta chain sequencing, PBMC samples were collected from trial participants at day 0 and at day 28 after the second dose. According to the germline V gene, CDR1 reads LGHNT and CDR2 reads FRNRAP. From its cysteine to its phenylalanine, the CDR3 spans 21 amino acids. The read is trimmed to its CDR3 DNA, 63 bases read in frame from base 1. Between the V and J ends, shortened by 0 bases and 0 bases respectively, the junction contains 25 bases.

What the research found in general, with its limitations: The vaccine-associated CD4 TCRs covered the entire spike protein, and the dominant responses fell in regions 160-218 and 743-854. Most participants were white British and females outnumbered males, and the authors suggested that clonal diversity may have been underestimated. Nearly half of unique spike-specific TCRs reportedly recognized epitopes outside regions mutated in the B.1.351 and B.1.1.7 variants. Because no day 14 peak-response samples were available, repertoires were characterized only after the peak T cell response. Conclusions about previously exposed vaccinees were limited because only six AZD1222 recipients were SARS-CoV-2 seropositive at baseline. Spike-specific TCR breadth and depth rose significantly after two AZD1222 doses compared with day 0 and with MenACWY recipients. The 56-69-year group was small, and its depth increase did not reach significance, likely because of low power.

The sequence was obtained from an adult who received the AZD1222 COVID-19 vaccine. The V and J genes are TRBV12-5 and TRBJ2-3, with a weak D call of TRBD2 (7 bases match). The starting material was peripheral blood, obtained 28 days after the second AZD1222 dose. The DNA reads TGTGCTAGTGGTTTGGTGCAGGGGCTCTCGGGGGGCCCTTCTAGCACAGATACGCAGTATTTT. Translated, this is CASGLVQGLSGGPSSTDTQYF.